The clone carrying this T cell receptor beta chain came up once. The record originates from a study of cytomegalovirus exposure and HLA in healthy donors. Per the germline V gene, CDR1 is GTSNPN and CDR2 is SVGIG (reference sequence). V shed 4 bases and J 1 base; nucleotides not matched to a gene: 5. The CDR3 length is 14 residues. Measured with immunoSEQ multiplex PCR; TCRdb has only the in-frame clones, and not every one. The data show some 150,000 clones, 80% to 90% seen once. The clonotype comes from a man between 18 and 29 years old in good health and CMV-seropositive. This chain uses TRBV30 with TRBJ2-5, with TRBD2 identical over 8 bases. The sequenced material came from PBMCs. The CDR3 sequence is CAWNRRGGQETQYF. DNA of the CDR3: TGTGCCTGGAACCGACGGGGGGGCCAAGAGACCCAGTACTTC. The variable domain in full, with the rest retrieved from reference TRBV30 and TRBJ2-5, is SQTIHQWPATLVQPVGSPLSLECTVEGTSNPNLYWYRQAAGRGLQLLFYSVGIGQISSEVPQNLSASRPQDRQFILSSKKLLLSDSGFYLCAWNRRGGQETQYFGPGTRLLVL.